This TCR beta chain is from a study of response to subunit inactivated influenza vaccine. CDR3 size: 15 residues. J lost 6 bases, V lost 1 base, and 3 bases had no gene match. Per the germline V gene, CDR1 is SGHTA and CDR2 is FQGNSA. This clonotype came up a few times. Each CDR3 protein is one row after TCRdb ran MiXCR on the RT-PCR reads. Of roughly 550,000 distinct CDR3 sequences listed, less than 25% are singletons. These data also formed part of another study, on T cells expressing NK-cell markers. That investigation notes: With UMIs, 5'RACE template switching was used to make TCR beta cDNA. In the group of eight sequenced donors, seven were HCMV-seropositive and one was seronegative. The same clonotypes also predominated in the CD3+CD56-NKG2C+ fraction of a few donors.

The receptor was derived from a man between 45 and 60 years old who received an inactivated influenza vaccine. Material: CD4+ T cells sorted from PBMCs, obtained 11 to 12 days after vaccination. The chain joins TRBV7-2 to TRBJ2-2, with TRBD2 matching 9 bases. CDR3 bases: TGTGCCAGCAGCTTAGTAAGCGGGAGGTCCGGGGAGCTGTTTTTT. Translated: CASSLVSGRSGELFF.